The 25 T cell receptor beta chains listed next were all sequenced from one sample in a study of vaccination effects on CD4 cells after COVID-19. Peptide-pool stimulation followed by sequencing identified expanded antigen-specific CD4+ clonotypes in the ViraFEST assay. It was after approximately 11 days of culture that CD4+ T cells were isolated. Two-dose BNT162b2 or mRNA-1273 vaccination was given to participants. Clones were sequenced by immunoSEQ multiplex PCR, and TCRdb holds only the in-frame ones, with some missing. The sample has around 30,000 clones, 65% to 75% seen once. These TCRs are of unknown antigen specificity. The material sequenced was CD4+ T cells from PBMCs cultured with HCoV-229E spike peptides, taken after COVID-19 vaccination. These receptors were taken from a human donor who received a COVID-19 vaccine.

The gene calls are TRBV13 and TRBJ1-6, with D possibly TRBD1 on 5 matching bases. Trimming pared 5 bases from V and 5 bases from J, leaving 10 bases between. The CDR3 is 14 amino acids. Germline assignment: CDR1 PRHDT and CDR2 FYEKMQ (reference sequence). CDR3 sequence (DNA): TGTGCCAGCAGCCCCCGGGGGGATAATTCACCCCTCCACTTT. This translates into CASSPRGDNSPLHF.

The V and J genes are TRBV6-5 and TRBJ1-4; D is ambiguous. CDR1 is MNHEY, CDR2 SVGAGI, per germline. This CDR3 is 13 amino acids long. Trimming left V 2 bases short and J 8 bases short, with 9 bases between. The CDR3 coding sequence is TGTGCCAGCAGTTACGGGGAGGCGGAAAAACTGTTTTTT. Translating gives CASSYGEAEKLFF.

This chain's CDR3 is CASSLHSETEAFF. The CDR3 DNA reads TGTGCCAGCAGCTTACATTCTGAGACTGAAGCTTTCTTT. This chain connects TRBV7-9 to TRBJ1-1; D ambiguous. Deletions cut 2 bases from V and 5 bases from J, with 9 bases between. Germline values: CDR1 SEHNR, CDR2 FQNEAQ (reference sequence). The CDR3 spans 13 residues.

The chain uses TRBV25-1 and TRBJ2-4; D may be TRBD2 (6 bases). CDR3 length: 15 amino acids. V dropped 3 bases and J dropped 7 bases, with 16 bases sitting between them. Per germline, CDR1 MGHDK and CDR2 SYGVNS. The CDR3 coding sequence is TGTGCCAGCAGTGATGCCGGTCCAGGGAGGAACATTCAGTACTTC. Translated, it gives CASSDAGPGRNIQYF.

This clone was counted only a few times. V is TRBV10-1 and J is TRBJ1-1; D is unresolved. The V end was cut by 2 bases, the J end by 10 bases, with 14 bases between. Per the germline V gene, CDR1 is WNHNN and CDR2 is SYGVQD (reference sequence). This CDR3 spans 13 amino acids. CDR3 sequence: CASSEETAFGAFF. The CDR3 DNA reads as TGCGCCAGCAGTGAGGAAACAGCGTTTGGAGCTTTCTTT.

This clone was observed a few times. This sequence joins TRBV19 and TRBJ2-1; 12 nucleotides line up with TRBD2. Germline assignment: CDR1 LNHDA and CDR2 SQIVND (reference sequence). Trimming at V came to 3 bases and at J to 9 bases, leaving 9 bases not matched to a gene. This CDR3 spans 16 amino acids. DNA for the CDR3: TGTGCCAGTAGTATTGGTCTAGCGGGAGGGTGGGGTGAGCAGTTCTTC. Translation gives CASSIGLAGGWGEQFF.

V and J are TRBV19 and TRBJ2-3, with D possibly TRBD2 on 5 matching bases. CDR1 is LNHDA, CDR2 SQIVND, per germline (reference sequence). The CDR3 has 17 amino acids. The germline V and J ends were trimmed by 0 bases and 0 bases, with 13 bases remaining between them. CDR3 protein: CASSIDRGGPSTDTQYF. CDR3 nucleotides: TGTGCCAGTAGTATAGACCGTGGAGGCCCCAGCACAGATACGCAGTATTTT.

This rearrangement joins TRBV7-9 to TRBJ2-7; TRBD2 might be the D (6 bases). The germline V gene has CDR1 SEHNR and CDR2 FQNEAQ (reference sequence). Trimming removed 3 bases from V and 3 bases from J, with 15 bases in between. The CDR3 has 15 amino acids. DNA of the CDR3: TGTGCCAGCAGCTTGCGGGGTTCGGGTTTCTACGAGCAGTACTTC. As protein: CASSLRGSGFYEQYF.

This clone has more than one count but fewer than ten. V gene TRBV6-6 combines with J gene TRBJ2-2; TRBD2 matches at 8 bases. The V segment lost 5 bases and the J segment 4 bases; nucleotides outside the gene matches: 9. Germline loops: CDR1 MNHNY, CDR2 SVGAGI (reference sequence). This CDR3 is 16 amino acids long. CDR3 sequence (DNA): TGTGCCAGCAGTCCGATAGCGGGAAGGGGCACCGGGGAGCTGTTTTTT. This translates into CASSPIAGRGTGELFF.

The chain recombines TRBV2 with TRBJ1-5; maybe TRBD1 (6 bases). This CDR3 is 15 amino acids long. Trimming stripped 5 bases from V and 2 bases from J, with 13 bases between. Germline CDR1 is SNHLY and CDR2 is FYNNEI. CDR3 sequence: CASSTQRQGNQPQHF. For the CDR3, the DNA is TGTGCCAGCAGTACACAGCGACAGGGCAATCAGCCCCAGCATTTT.

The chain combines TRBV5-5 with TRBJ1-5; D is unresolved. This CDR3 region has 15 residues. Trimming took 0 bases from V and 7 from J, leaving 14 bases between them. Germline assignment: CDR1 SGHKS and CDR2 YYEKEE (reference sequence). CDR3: CASSLEALLPQPQHF. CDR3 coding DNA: TGTGCCAGCAGCTTGGAAGCCCTCCTTCCGCAGCCCCAGCATTTT.

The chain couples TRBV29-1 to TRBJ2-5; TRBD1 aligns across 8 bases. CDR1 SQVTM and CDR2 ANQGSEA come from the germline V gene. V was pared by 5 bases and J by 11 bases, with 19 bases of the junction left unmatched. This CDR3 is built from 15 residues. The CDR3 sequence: CSVPEKGDRKASQYF. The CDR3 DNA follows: TGCAGCGTTCCCGAAAAGGGGGACAGGAAGGCCTCGCAGTACTTC. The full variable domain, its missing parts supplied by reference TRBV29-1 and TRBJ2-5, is SAVISQKPSRDICQRGTSLTIQCQVDSQVTMMFWYRQQPGQSLTLIATANQGSEATYESGFVIDKFPISRPNLTFSTLTVSNMSPEDSSIYLCSVPEKGDRKASQYFGPGTRLLVL.

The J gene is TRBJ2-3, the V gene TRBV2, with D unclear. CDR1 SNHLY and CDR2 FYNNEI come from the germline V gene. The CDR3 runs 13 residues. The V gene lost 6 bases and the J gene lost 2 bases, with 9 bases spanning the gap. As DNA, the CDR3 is TGTGCCAGCAGCCTCGAATACACAGATACGCAGTATTTT. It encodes CASSLEYTDTQYF.

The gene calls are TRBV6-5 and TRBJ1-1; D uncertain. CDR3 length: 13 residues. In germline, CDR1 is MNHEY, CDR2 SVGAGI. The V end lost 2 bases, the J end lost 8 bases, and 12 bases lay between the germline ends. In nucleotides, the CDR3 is TGTGCCAGCAGTTACCCGCCGAGCATCGAAGCTTTCTTT. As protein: CASSYPPSIEAFF.

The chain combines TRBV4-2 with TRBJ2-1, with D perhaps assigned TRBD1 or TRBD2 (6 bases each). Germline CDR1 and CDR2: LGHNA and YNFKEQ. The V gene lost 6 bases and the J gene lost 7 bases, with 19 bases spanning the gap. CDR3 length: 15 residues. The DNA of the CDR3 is TGTGCCAGCAGGTTCTATGCGGAGGGGGGTAATGAGCAGTTCTTC. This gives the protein CASRFYAEGGNEQFF.

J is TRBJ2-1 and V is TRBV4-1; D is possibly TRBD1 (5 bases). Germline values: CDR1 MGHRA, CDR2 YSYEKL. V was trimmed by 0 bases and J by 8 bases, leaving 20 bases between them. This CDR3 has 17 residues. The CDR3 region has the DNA TGCGCCAGCAGCCAAGACCGATGGGGCGAGTCATACGATGAGCAGTTCTTC. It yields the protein CASSQDRWGESYDEQFF.

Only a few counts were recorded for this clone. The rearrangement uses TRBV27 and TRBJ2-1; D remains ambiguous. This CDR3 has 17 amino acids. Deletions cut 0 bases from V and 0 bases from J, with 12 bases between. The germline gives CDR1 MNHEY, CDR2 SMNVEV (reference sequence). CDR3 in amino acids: CASSLSSTASSYNEQFF. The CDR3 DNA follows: TGTGCCAGCAGTTTATCCTCAACAGCCAGCTCCTACAATGAGCAGTTCTTC.

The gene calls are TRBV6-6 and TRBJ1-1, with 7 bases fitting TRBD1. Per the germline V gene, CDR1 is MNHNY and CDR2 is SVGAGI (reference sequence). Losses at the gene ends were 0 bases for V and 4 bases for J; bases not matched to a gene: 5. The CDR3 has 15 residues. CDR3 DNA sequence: TGTGCCAGCAGTTACTCGGAAGGGGGCGGCACTGAAGCTTTCTTT. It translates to CASSYSEGGGTEAFF.

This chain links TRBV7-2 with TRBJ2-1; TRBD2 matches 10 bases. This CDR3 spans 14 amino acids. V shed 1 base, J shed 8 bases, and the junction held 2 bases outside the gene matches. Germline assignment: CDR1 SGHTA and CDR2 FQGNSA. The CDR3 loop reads CASSLGLAGDEQFF. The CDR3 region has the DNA TGTGCCAGCAGCTTAGGACTAGCGGGCGATGAGCAGTTCTTC.

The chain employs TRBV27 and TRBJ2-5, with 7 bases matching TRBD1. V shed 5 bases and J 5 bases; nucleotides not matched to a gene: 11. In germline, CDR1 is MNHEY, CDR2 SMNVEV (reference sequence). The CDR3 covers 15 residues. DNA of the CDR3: TGTGCCAGCAGTCCCCGGGACAGAAGGCGTGAGACCCAGTACTTC. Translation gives CASSPRDRRRETQYF.

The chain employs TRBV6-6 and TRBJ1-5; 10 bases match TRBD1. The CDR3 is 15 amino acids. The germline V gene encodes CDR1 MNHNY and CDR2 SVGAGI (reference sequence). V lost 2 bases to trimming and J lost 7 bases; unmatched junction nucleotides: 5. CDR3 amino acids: CASSYPGTGVQPQHF. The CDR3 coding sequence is TGTGCCAGCAGTTACCCCGGGACAGGGGTCCAGCCCCAGCATTTT.

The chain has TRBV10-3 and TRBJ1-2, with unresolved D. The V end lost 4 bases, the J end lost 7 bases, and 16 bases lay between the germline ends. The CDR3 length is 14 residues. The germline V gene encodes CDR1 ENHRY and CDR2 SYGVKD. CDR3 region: CAISGSPSFTGYTF. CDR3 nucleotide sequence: TGTGCCATCAGTGGTTCCCCGTCCTTTACTGGCTACACCTTC.

CDR3 amino acids: CASSQDWRQFF. In DNA form, the CDR3 reads TGCGCCAGCAGCCAAGACTGGAGGCAGTTCTTC. The gene calls are TRBV4-1 and TRBJ2-1, with no clear D. Germline V gene lookup returns CDR1 MGHRA and CDR2 YSYEKL. V lost 0 bases and J lost 12, with 6 bases in between. This CDR3 has 11 residues.

The CDR3 loop reads CASSRQGARETQYF. In DNA, the CDR3 is TGTGCCAGCAGTAGACAGGGGGCGCGAGAGACCCAGTACTTC. The rearrangement joins TRBV6-5 to TRBJ2-5, with 10 bases that match TRBD1. Germline CDR1 MNHEY, CDR2 SVGAGI. Unmatched junction bases numbered 4, after V lost 5 bases and J lost 4 bases. CDR3 size: 14 residues.

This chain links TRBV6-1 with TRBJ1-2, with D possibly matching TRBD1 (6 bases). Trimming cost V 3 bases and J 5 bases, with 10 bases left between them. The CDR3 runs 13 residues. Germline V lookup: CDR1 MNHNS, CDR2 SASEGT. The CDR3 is CASSEGARYGYTF. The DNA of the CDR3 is TGTGCCAGCAGTGAGGGGGCGCGGTATGGCTACACCTTC.